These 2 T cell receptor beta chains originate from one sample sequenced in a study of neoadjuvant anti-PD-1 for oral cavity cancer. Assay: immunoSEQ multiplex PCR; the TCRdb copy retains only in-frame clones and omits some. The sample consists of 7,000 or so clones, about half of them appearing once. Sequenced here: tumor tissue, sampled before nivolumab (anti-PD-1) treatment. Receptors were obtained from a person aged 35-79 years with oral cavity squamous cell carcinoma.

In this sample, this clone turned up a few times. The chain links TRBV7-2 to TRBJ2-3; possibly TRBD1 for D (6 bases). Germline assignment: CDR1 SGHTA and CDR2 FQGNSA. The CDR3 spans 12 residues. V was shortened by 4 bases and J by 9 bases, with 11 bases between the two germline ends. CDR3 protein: CASSSQGLTQYF. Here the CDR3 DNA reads TGTGCCAGCAGCTCGCAGGGGTTAACGCAGTATTTT.

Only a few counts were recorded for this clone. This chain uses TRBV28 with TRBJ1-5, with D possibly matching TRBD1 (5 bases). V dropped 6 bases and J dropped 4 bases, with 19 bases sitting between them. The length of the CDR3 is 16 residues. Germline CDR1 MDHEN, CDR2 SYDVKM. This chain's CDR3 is CASSTPDRLLNQPQHF. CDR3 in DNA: TGTGCCAGCAGCACTCCCGACAGACTTTTGAATCAGCCCCAGCATTTT.